This T cell receptor (beta chain) stems from a study of blood T cell repertoires in COVID-19. About the study: Italy, Spain and the United States were the sources of the convalescent and acute COVID-19 samples. Nucleic acid was either cDNA or gDNA, and it came from T cells, B-cell-depleted T cells, or PBMCs.

V lost 2 bases to trimming and J lost 15 bases; unmatched junction nucleotides: 12. The CDR3 length is 14 residues. Germline V gene data show CDR1 as MDHEN and CDR2 as SYDVKM. Authors' methods: Estimation of nucleated cell counts relied on the amplification of reference gene primers. Sequenced by immunoSEQ multiplex PCR; TCRdb stores in-frame clones only, minus some. V, J and clone size are taken as reported in that table, and D and trimming were inferred from the DNA itself. The sample includes about 76,000 clones, around 88% of them seen just once. This TCR came from a human donor in a cohort sampled during active COVID-19. This chain joins TRBV28 and TRBJ2-1; 8 bases are shared with TRBD2. Sequencing was done on a sample of peripheral blood. CDR3 DNA sequence: TGTGCCAGCAGTTTAATACTAGCGGCCCGGGATGTGTTCTTC. Translating it yields CASSLILAARDVFF.